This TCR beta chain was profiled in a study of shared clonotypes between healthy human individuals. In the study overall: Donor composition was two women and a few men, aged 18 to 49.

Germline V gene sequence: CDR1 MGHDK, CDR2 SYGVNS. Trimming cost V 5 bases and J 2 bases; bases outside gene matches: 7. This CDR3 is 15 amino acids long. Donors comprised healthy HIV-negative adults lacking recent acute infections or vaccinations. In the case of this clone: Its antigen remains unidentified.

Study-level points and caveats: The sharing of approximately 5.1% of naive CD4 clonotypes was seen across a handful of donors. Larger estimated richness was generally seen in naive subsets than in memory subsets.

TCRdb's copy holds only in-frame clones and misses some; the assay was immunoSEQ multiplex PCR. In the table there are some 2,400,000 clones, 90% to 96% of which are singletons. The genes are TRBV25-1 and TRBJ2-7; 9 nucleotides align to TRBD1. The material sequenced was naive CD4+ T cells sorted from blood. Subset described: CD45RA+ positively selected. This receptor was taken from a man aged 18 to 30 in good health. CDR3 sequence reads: CASSQPGQGTYEQYF. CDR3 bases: TGTGCCAGCAGTCAGCCGGGACAGGGTACCTACGAGCAGTACTTC.